The 19 T cell receptor beta chains listed next were all sequenced from one sample in a study of cytotoxic CD8 clonotypes in ibrutinib-treated CLL. TCRdb keeps only in-frame clones here, not all; method: immunoSEQ multiplex PCR. Here the sample spans hundreds of thousands of clones, around four fifths being singletons. The sequences come from PBMCs, collected before ibrutinib treatment. Receptors originate from a human donor with chronic lymphocytic leukemia.

The gene calls are TRBV7-8 and TRBJ2-5, with TRBD1 as a possible D gene (6 bases). This CDR3 contains 18 residues. Germline V CDR1 and CDR2: SGHVS, FQNEAQ. V was shortened by 2 bases and J by 0 bases, with 19 bases between the two germline ends. For the CDR3, the DNA is TGTGCCAGCAGCTTACTAGGGGGTTGGATCAGGAACCAAGAGACCCAGTACTTC. Protein sequence: CASSLLGGWIRNQETQYF.

In its sample, this clone was seen once. The V gene is TRBV19, the J gene TRBJ1-5, with a possible D match to TRBD1 (6 bases). Trimming shortened V by 4 bases and J by 8 bases, and 15 bases separated the two germline ends. This CDR3 has 14 residues. Germline CDR1 LNHDA, CDR2 SQIVND (reference sequence). The DNA for the CDR3 is TGTGCCAGTAGTAGTAGTCAGGGGTTAGAGCCCCAGCATTTT. Its protein is CASSSSQGLEPQHF.

The genes are TRBV28 and TRBJ2-7, with D possibly being TRBD2 (5 bases). Germline V CDR1 and CDR2: MDHEN, SYDVKM. CDR3 length equals 14 residues. Trimming removed 0 bases from V and 3 bases from J, with 9 bases in between. The CDR3 is CASSLWRAHYEQYF. CDR3 DNA: TGTGCCAGCAGTTTATGGCGGGCACACTACGAGCAGTACTTC.

The chain uses TRBV6-1 and TRBJ2-3; possible D gene TRBD2, 5 bases. Trimming took off 6 bases at V and 6 bases at J, with 10 bases between the two ends. The germline CDR1 and CDR2 sequences are MNHNS and SASEGT. The CDR3 loop spans 12 amino acids. CDR3 region: CASRGLADTQYF. The CDR3 region has the DNA TGTGCCAGCAGGGGATTAGCGGATACGCAGTATTTT.

This clone was picked up one time. The genes are TRBV20-1 and TRBJ2-7; no clear D. In germline, CDR1 is DFQATT, CDR2 SNEGSKA (reference sequence). V shed 4 bases and J shed 6 bases, with 10 bases lying between them. The CDR3 loop spans 11 amino acids. CDR3 region: CSATLVGEQYF. The CDR3 DNA sequence: TGCAGTGCTACCCTGGTGGGCGAGCAGTACTTC.

This chain links TRBV15 with TRBJ2-1, with D perhaps being TRBD1 or TRBD2 (5 bases each). CDR3 length: 14 residues. V was clipped by 1 base and J by 7 bases, with 11 bases between them. Germline V gives CDR1 LNHNV, CDR2 YYDKDF (reference sequence). CDR3 nucleotides: TGTGCCACCAGCAGAGTCCACGAGGGGAATGAGCAGTTCTTC. It codes for CATSRVHEGNEQFF.

The chain recombines TRBV18 with TRBJ2-7, with a tentative D call TRBD1 (6 bases). V was clipped by 3 bases and J by 0 bases, with 18 bases between them. The CDR3 spans 17 residues. CDR1 and CDR2 (germline): KGHSH, LQKENI. CDR3 bases: TGTGCCAGCTCACCGGACGTTTGGGACATACCCTCCTACGAGCAGTACTTC. The encoded protein is CASSPDVWDIPSYEQYF.

This chain uses TRBV5-1 with TRBJ2-2; D unclear. V lost 7 bases, J lost 5 bases, and 9 bases lay in between. CDR1 SGHRS and CDR2 YFSETQ come from the germline V gene. The CDR3 loop spans 12 amino acids. In DNA form, the CDR3 reads TGCGCCAGCGAAGTCGGGACCGGGGAGCTGTTTTTT. Protein: CASEVGTGELFF. Based on the CDR3 plus reference TRBV5-1 and TRBJ2-2, the full variable domain is KAGVTQTPRYLIKTRGQQVTLSCSPISGHRSVSWYQQTPGQGLQFLFEYFSETQRNKGNFPGRFSGRQFSNSRSEMNVSTLELGDSALYLCASEVGTGELFFGEGSRLTVL.

This clone was seen a handful of times. This chain joins TRBV25-1 and TRBJ1-2, with 10 nucleotides matching TRBD1. After removal of 10 bases from V and 6 bases from J, the junction contained 5 bases not matched to a gene. This CDR3 has 12 amino acids. CDR1 and CDR2 (germline): MGHDK, SYGVNS. The CDR3 nucleotides read TGTGCCATCGGGACAGGGGCGGATGGCTACACCTTC. Its protein product is CAIGTGADGYTF.

V is TRBV4-3 and J is TRBJ1-5; D is unresolved. This CDR3 is 15 amino acids long. The V gene lost 0 bases and the J gene lost 0 bases, with 6 bases spanning the gap. From germline, CDR1 is LGHNA and CDR2 YSLEER. The CDR3 DNA reads TGCGCCAGCAGCCAAGATGGGAGTAGCAATCAGCCCCAGCATTTT. This codes for CASSQDGSSNQPQHF.

The V and J genes are TRBV28 and TRBJ1-1, with 8 bases that match TRBD1. With 6 bases clipped from V and 8 bases from J, the junction kept 5 bases outside the gene matches. This CDR3 region has 12 residues. The V gene's germline CDR1 is MDHEN and CDR2 SYDVKM. CDR3 residues: CASRLGQGEAFF. The DNA for the CDR3 is TGTGCCAGCAGATTAGGACAGGGCGAAGCTTTCTTT. Filled out from reference TRBV28 and TRBJ1-1, the complete variable domain reads DVKVTQSSRYLVKRTGEKVFLECVQDMDHENMFWYRQDPGLGLRLIYFSYDVKMKEKGDIPEGYSVSREKKERFSLILESASTNQTSMYLCASRLGQGEAFFGQGTRLTVV.

V usage is TRBV14 and J usage is TRBJ2-7; 12 nucleotides align to TRBD2. The J segment lost 6 bases and the V segment lost 1 base, leaving 7 bases of the junction unmatched. In germline, CDR1 is SGHDN, CDR2 FVKESK. This CDR3 is built from 16 residues. The CDR3 sequence is CASSQGASGRAFEQYF. Here the CDR3 DNA reads TGTGCCAGCAGCCAAGGGGCTAGCGGGAGGGCGTTCGAGCAGTACTTC.

The chain uses TRBV25-1 and TRBJ2-7, with D tentatively TRBD1 (6 bases). The CDR3 is 12 amino acids. Germline-derived CDR1 and CDR2 are MGHDK and SYGVNS. The CDR3 sequence: CATGTNNYEQYF. CDR3 nucleotide sequence: TGTGCGACCGGGACAAACAACTACGAGCAGTACTTC.

This chain uses TRBV29-1 with TRBJ2-7; 9 bases match TRBD2. The CDR3 runs to 14 residues. Germline assignment: CDR1 SQVTM and CDR2 ANQGSEA. V was pared by 5 bases and J by 7 bases, with 12 bases of the junction left unmatched. The CDR3 reads CSVLEASGMGEQYF. The DNA of the CDR3 is TGCAGCGTTCTAGAGGCTAGCGGGATGGGTGAGCAGTACTTC.

As DNA, the CDR3 is TGTGCCAGCCGACCAGGGGGCCTTATGTACGAGCAGTACTTC. Translation: CASRPGGLMYEQYF. V and J are TRBV27 and TRBJ2-7; 8 bases are shared with TRBD1. There are 14 residues in the CDR3. Germline V gene data show CDR1 as MNHEY and CDR2 as SMNVEV (reference sequence). V lost 8 bases, J lost 4 bases, and 10 bases stayed unmatched.

In the case of this clone: Other DNA sequences of this sample code for an identical CDR3. The CDR3 region has the DNA TGTGCCAGCAGCCGCGACAGGGACTATGGCTACACCTTC. Its protein is CASSRDRDYGYTF. The rearrangement joins TRBV6-5 to TRBJ1-2, with 7 bases aligning to TRBD1. Germline V gives CDR1 MNHEY, CDR2 SVGAGI. The CDR3 is 13 amino acids. V lost 6 bases to trimming and J lost 3 bases; unmatched junction nucleotides: 4.

This clone has a handful of counts. The rearrangement uses TRBV29-1 and TRBJ2-7, with TRBD2 matching over 9 bases. The germline V gene encodes CDR1 SQVTM and CDR2 ANQGSEA. This CDR3 is 13 amino acids long. V shed 5 bases, J shed 1 base, and the junction held 3 bases outside the gene matches. The CDR3 loop reads CSVRTSVSYEQYF. CDR3 DNA: TGCAGCGTTAGGACTAGCGTATCCTACGAGCAGTACTTC.

A single count supports this clone. This chain uses TRBV30 with TRBJ1-4, with D possibly being TRBD1 (6 bases). Trimming removed 0 bases from V and 5 bases from J, with 19 bases in between. The germline V gene encodes CDR1 GTSNPN and CDR2 SVGIG (reference sequence). The CDR3 has 17 residues. The CDR3 region is CAWSVLGTINRNEKLFF. As DNA, the CDR3 is TGTGCCTGGAGTGTACTCGGGACAATTAACAGAAATGAAAAACTGTTTTTT.

The chain has TRBV7-3 and TRBJ2-3; perhaps TRBD1 as D (6 bases). The germline CDR1 and CDR2 sequences are SGHTA and FQGTGA. V was pared by 0 bases and J by 4 bases, with 14 bases between. This CDR3 spans 16 amino acids. CDR3 residues: CASSLTGAGPADTQYF. The CDR3 DNA reads as TGTGCCAGCAGCTTAACGGGGGCCGGTCCGGCAGATACGCAGTATTTT.